What follows are 27 T cell receptor beta chains derived from one specimen sequenced in a study of OX40 agonist ivuxolimab in advanced cancers. Libraries were prepared by immunoSEQ multiplex PCR; TCRdb keeps only in-frame clonotypes and omits some of them. Here the sample spans about 38,000 clones, 85% being singletons. Sequenced material: CD4+ or CD8+ T cells sorted from blood, taken in a trial of the OX40 agonist ivuxolimab. The receptors come from an adult with an advanced solid tumor such as melanoma, head and neck, liver or kidney cancer.

The rearrangement joins TRBV7-3 to TRBJ2-1; a possible D gene is TRBD2 (6 bases). The length of the CDR3 is 14 residues. CDR1 is SGHTA and CDR2 is FQGTGA in the germline V gene. The V gene lost 2 bases and the J gene lost 5 bases, with 10 bases spanning the gap. CDR3 sequence (DNA): TGTGCCAGCAGCTTAGGGGACTCACACAATGAGCAGTTCTTC. Its translation is CASSLGDSHNEQFF.

V gene TRBV6-5 combines with J gene TRBJ1-1; 7 bases match TRBD1. The V gene end was trimmed by 7 bases and the J gene end by 2 bases; junction bases not matched to a gene: 7. This CDR3 contains 14 residues. Germline lookup yields CDR1 MNHEY and CDR2 SVGAGI. CDR3 in amino acids: CASTSDRANTEAFF. Written as DNA, the CDR3 is TGTGCCAGCACCAGCGACAGGGCCAACACTGAAGCTTTCTTT.

V is TRBV19 and J is TRBJ2-6; TRBD2 agrees at 7 bases. With 4 bases clipped from V and 0 bases from J, the junction kept 3 bases outside the gene matches. CDR3 size: 16 residues. Per the germline V gene, CDR1 is LNHDA and CDR2 is SQIVND (reference sequence). CDR3 sequence: CASSTGRSSGANVLTF. The CDR3 DNA reads TGTGCCAGTAGTACCGGGAGGAGCTCTGGGGCCAACGTCCTGACTTTC. Filled out from reference TRBV19 and TRBJ2-6, the complete variable domain reads DGGITQSPKYLFRKEGQNVTLSCEQNLNHDAMYWYRQDPGQGLRLIYYSQIVNDFQKGDIAEGYSVSREKKESFPLTVTSAQKNPTAFYLCASSTGRSSGANVLTFGAGSRLTVL.

V is TRBV5-1 and J is TRBJ1-2; D is ambiguous. V gave up 0 bases and J gave up 3 bases, with 15 bases separating them. The CDR3 has 16 amino acids. Germline values: CDR1 SGHRS, CDR2 YFSETQ. CDR3: CASSLDEGGPYYGYTF. The DNA for the CDR3 is TGCGCCAGCAGCTTGGACGAGGGAGGTCCCTACTATGGCTACACCTTC.

V is TRBV7-8 and J is TRBJ2-3, with TRBD1 identical over 9 bases. Trimming cost V 2 bases and J 6 bases; bases outside gene matches: 6. Germline V gene sequence: CDR1 SGHVS, CDR2 FQNEAQ. The CDR3 is made up of 15 amino acids. This CDR3 is CASSLIQGAGDTQYF. The CDR3 nucleotides read TGTGCCAGCAGCTTAATACAGGGGGCAGGGGATACGCAGTATTTT.

Here the CDR3 DNA reads TGTGCCAGCAGTGACGGAAAGGGAAGTTGCGAGCAGTACTTC. Translation: CASSDGKGSCEQYF. The chain combines TRBV6-4 with TRBJ2-5; D gene unclear. The closer fit of TRBJ2-7 to the DNA end suggests the J call may be wrong. Per germline, CDR1 MRHNA and CDR2 SNTAGT. The CDR3 is 14 amino acids.

This sequence joins TRBV4-2 and TRBJ1-1; the D gene is possibly TRBD1 (5 bases). The V end was cut by 8 bases, the J end by 0 bases, with 13 bases between. The CDR3 is 14 amino acids. Germline CDR1 reads LGHNA; CDR2 reads YNFKEQ. The DNA of the CDR3 is TGTGCCAGCGGAGCGGACAACCTGAACACTGAAGCTTTCTTT. Residues: CASGADNLNTEAFF.

Comment on this clone: Germline and junction disagree at one end, which may indicate a read error. The genes are TRBV15 and TRBJ1-2, with a tentative D call TRBD1 (6 bases). The CDR3 is 14 amino acids. CDR1 is LNHNV and CDR2 is YYDKDF in the germline V gene (reference sequence). CDR3 in DNA: TGTGCCACGAGCAGCAACAGGGAAGTCACTGGCTACACCTTC. Protein product: CATSSNREVTGYTF.

The DNA of the CDR3 is TGTGCCAGCAGTGAACCCCAGGGAAAAGCGAACACCATATATTTT. Protein: CASSEPQGKANTIYF. V is TRBV6-1 and J is TRBJ1-3; D possibly corresponds to TRBD1 (5 bases). Deletions cut 2 bases from V and 7 bases from J, with 15 bases between. The germline CDR1 and CDR2 sequences are MNHNS and SASEGT. The CDR3 has 15 amino acids.

This clone was picked up a small number of times. This chain joins TRBV6-5 and TRBJ1-1, with 12 bases aligning to TRBD1. V was pared by 6 bases and J by 5 bases, with 7 bases of the junction left unmatched. The CDR3 covers 15 residues. Germline loops: CDR1 MNHEY, CDR2 SVGAGI. The CDR3 loop reads CASRGQGAGDTEAFF. The CDR3 nucleotides are TGTGCCAGCAGGGGACAGGGGGCAGGCGATACTGAAGCTTTCTTT.

This clone occurred a few times. This chain uses TRBV2 with TRBJ1-2, with TRBD1 identical over 9 bases. The CDR3 has 12 amino acids. The V gene's germline CDR1 is SNHLY and CDR2 FYNNEI. The V gene end was trimmed by 9 bases and the J gene end by 4 bases; junction bases not matched to a gene: 3. This chain's CDR3 is CASMTGGYGYTF. CDR3 nucleotide sequence: TGTGCCAGTATGACAGGGGGCTATGGCTACACCTTC.

The chain couples TRBV18 to TRBJ1-1; 8 nucleotides agree with TRBD1. V lost 6 bases and J lost 0; bases outside the gene matches: 9. Germline-derived CDR1 and CDR2 are KGHSH and LQKENI. CDR3 length: 16 amino acids. CDR3 amino acids: CASSSGQAFMNTEAFF. DNA of the CDR3: TGTGCCAGCTCGTCGGGACAGGCCTTTATGAACACTGAAGCTTTCTTT.

This chain joins TRBV7-9 and TRBJ2-5; D is unresolved. The CDR3 covers 14 residues. Germline CDR1 is SEHNR and CDR2 is FQNEAQ (reference sequence). V was shortened by 3 bases and J by 6 bases, with 14 bases between the two germline ends. DNA for the CDR3: TGTGCCAGCAGCTTTGAGACCGTTCGGCAGACCCAGTACTTC. This translates into CASSFETVRQTQYF.

The rearrangement joins TRBV28 to TRBJ2-1; D uncertain. Trimming shortened V by 2 bases and J by 11 bases, and 10 bases separated the two germline ends. This CDR3 contains 12 residues. Germline values: CDR1 MDHEN, CDR2 SYDVKM. In DNA, the CDR3 is TGTGCCAGCAGTTTAGAAGTAGCTAAGCAGTTCTTC. Residues: CASSLEVAKQFF.

The chain carries TRBV4-1 and TRBJ2-1; a weak D match, TRBD2 (6 bases). The CDR3 spans 13 residues. Trimming cost V 6 bases and J 10 bases, with 16 bases left between them. Looked up from germline, CDR1 is MGHRA and CDR2 is YSYEKL. In DNA, the CDR3 is TGCGCCAGCAGAACTATGGGACTCTCAGAGCAGTTCTTC. This codes for CASRTMGLSEQFF.

A few counts support this clone. CDR3: CASSPTTWNEQFF. In nucleotides, the CDR3 is TGTGCCAGCAGCCCGACCACCTGGAATGAGCAGTTCTTC. This sequence joins TRBV2 and TRBJ2-1; D unresolved. The CDR3 length is 13 residues. Deletions cut 6 bases from V and 7 bases from J, with 13 bases between. In germline, CDR1 is SNHLY, CDR2 FYNNEI.

The chain has TRBV2 and TRBJ1-1; D gene uncertain. The V and J ends lost 4 bases and 1 base respectively, with 13 bases between them. The CDR3 has 15 residues. Germline assignment: CDR1 SNHLY and CDR2 FYNNEI. CDR3 region: CASSGRRWGNTEAFF. Here the CDR3 DNA reads TGTGCCAGCAGTGGGAGAAGGTGGGGGAACACTGAAGCTTTCTTT.

This clone was seen a handful of times. The rearrangement uses TRBV27 and TRBJ1-5, with D unresolved. The CDR3 runs 15 residues. V lost 1 base and J 0 bases, leaving 7 bases between the germline ends. Germline V gene sequence: CDR1 MNHEY, CDR2 SMNVEV (reference sequence). The CDR3 region has the DNA TGTGCCAGCAGTTTATGGGGTGCTAGCAATCAGCCCCAGCATTTT. It codes for CASSLWGASNQPQHF.

The chain uses TRBV27 and TRBJ1-6; D is unclear. CDR3 size: 14 residues. V gave up 2 bases and J gave up 7 bases, with 9 bases separating them. From germline, CDR1 is MNHEY and CDR2 SMNVEV (reference sequence). The CDR3 DNA follows: TGTGCCAGCAGTTTACGAGAGGGCAATTCACCCCTCCACTTT. Translating it yields CASSLREGNSPLHF.

The rearrangement uses TRBV6-4 and TRBJ2-3; 9 positions match TRBD1. V trimming: 5 bases; J trimming: 3 bases; junction bases outside the gene matches: 6. The germline V gene encodes CDR1 MRHNA and CDR2 SNTAGT. The CDR3 totals 15 residues. CDR3 amino acids: CASSLTGGWTDTQYF. In DNA form, the CDR3 reads TGTGCCAGCAGTCTTACAGGGGGCTGGACAGATACGCAGTATTTT.

V gene TRBV2 combines with J gene TRBJ1-1; D gene ambiguous. Trimming pared 3 bases from V and 1 base from J, leaving 9 bases between. Per germline, CDR1 SNHLY and CDR2 FYNNEI. The CDR3 totals 14 residues. DNA for the CDR3: TGTGCCAGCAGTGATTACGGAGGGAACACTGAAGCTTTCTTT. It encodes CASSDYGGNTEAFF.

This clone turned up a few times. This chain connects TRBV7-2 to TRBJ1-5, with TRBD1 as a possible D gene (5 bases). The CDR3 is 14 amino acids. The germline CDR1 and CDR2 sequences are SGHTA and FQGNSA. V lost 8 bases, J lost 0 bases, and 11 bases lay in between. The CDR3 bases are TGTGCCAGCGCTCAGGGACCTAGCAATCAGCCCCAGCATTTT. Translation gives CASAQGPSNQPQHF.

The V call is TRBV5-6, the J call TRBJ2-7; D remains unclear. CDR1 SGHDT and CDR2 YYEEEE come from the germline V gene. Trimming left V 0 bases short and J 1 base short, with 8 bases between. CDR3 length: 14 residues. For the CDR3, the DNA is TGTGCCAGCAGCTTGGCCTGGCAGTCCTACGAGCAGTACTTC. Its translation: CASSLAWQSYEQYF.

The gene calls are TRBV19 and TRBJ2-5; tentative D call: TRBD1 (6 bases). Looked up from germline, CDR1 is LNHDA and CDR2 is SQIVND (reference sequence). The CDR3 spans 14 residues. V dropped 4 bases and J dropped 5 bases, with 14 bases sitting between them. CDR3 coding DNA: TGTGCCAGTAGTACCTTAACAGGGCTGGAGACCCAGTACTTC. Amino acid sequence: CASSTLTGLETQYF.

This clone was recorded a few times. The chain uses TRBV20-1 and TRBJ1-2, with TRBD1 identical over 7 bases. This CDR3 has 11 amino acids. Germline values: CDR1 DFQATT, CDR2 SNEGSKA (reference sequence). Trimming removed 4 bases from V and 8 bases from J; junction bases left unmatched: 4. The DNA for the CDR3 is TGCAGTGCTACGGGGACAGACGGCTACACCTTC. Protein sequence: CSATGTDGYTF.

The chain recombines TRBV7-2 with TRBJ1-1; D is possibly TRBD1 (6 bases). This CDR3 has 13 amino acids. The germline V gene has CDR1 SGHTA and CDR2 FQGNSA. Between the trimmed V and J ends, which lost 5 bases and 4 bases, there was a span of 11 bases. The CDR3 bases are TGTGCCAGCAGCACCTCGGGGGCCACTGAAGCTTTCTTT. It codes for CASSTSGATEAFF.

The chain links TRBV2 to TRBJ1-4, with D possibly being TRBD1 (6 bases). Trimming took 6 bases from V and 6 from J, leaving 17 bases between them. Germline CDR1 reads SNHLY; CDR2 reads FYNNEI. This CDR3 spans 15 amino acids. For the CDR3, the DNA is TGTGCCAGCAGAGCCCCGGGACAAGGCTATGAAAAACTGTTTTTT. This encodes CASRAPGQGYEKLFF.